The present T cell receptor (beta chain) was sequenced within a study of Graves' ophthalmopathy and Graves' hyperthyroidism. For the study at large: Peripheral blood was collected at initial diagnosis, before any treatment. Broader study findings: In blood appeared most of the expanded thyroid clonotypes whose frequency exceeded 0.001. This model predicted ophthalmopathy progression (sensitivity 60% to 71%, specificity 72.22%). From stable hyperthyroidism, ophthalmopathy was separated by a 13-signature model with 85% to 90% sensitivity and 75% to 84% specificity.

Amplification of TCR beta CDR3 regions used RNA transcripts. First-round RT-PCR with HTBI primers preceded a second-round multiplex PCR. Via MiXCR, TCRdb re-called the multiplex PCR reads, giving one row per CDR3 protein. The table lists roughly 700,000 distinct CDR3 sequences, 35% to 50% of them singletons. As to this clonotype: The antigen remains undetermined.

The CDR3 contains 15 residues. Germline CDR1 and CDR2: ENHRY and SYGVKD. V lost 2 bases, J lost 3 bases, and 14 bases lay in between. This receptor was identified in an adult man with Graves' ophthalmopathy. Sequencing was done on a sample of peripheral blood. The chain uses TRBV10-3 and TRBJ2-7; the D gene could be TRBD1 or TRBD2 (5 bases each). The CDR3 spells CAISEQGRTLYEQYF. DNA for the CDR3: TGTGCCATCAGTGAGCAGGGCAGGACTCTCTACGAGCAGTACTTC.